One and the same sample provided the 32 T cell receptor beta chains below, sequenced in a study of response to subunit inactivated influenza vaccine. TCRdb re-derived calls from the RT-PCR reads in MiXCR, one entry per CDR3 protein. The table has hundreds of thousands of distinct CDR3 sequences, about 20% seen once. This sample comprised PBMCs from blood, obtained less than 22 months after vaccination. These receptor sequences come from a man between 50 and 69 years old who received an inactivated influenza vaccine.

The rearrangement joins TRBV20-1 to TRBJ1-4; D not resolved. Trimming cost V 7 bases and J 8 bases, with 11 bases left between them. Germline CDR1 DFQATT, CDR2 SNEGSKA (reference sequence). CDR3 length: 11 amino acids. In nucleotides, the CDR3 is TGCAGTGGGGCTCTACGGGAAAAACTGTTTTTT. This codes for CSGALREKLFF.

The V call is TRBV7-2, the J call TRBJ1-1; D is ambiguous. The CDR3 sequence is 17 residues long. Germline CDR1 SGHTA, CDR2 FQGNSA. Trimming shortened V by 1 base and J by 1 base, and 16 bases separated the two germline ends. CDR3 coding DNA: TGTGCCAGCAGCTTAGTGGAGGGCAGGTGGGGGAACACTGAAGCTTTCTTT. This gives the protein CASSLVEGRWGNTEAFF.

A few counts support this clonotype. The chain links TRBV7-8 to TRBJ1-4; the D is unclear. The germline gives CDR1 SGHVS, CDR2 FQNEAQ. Trimming took off 6 bases at V and 8 bases at J, with 13 bases between the two ends. The CDR3 has 13 residues. The CDR3 loop reads CASSYGLQEKLFF. The DNA of the CDR3 is TGTGCCAGCAGTTATGGTCTGCAAGAAAAACTGTTTTTT.

The rearrangement uses TRBV7-2 and TRBJ2-2; D gene uncertain. V was pared by 2 bases and J by 4 bases, with 11 bases between. CDR3 length equals 15 residues. CDR1 is SGHTA and CDR2 is FQGNSA in the germline V gene. CDR3 nucleotide sequence: TGTGCCAGCAGCTTAAGTGGGGTCCCCACCGGGGAGCTGTTTTTT. It specifies CASSLSGVPTGELFF.

The J gene is TRBJ2-7, the V gene TRBV4-1; tentatively, D is TRBD1 or TRBD2 (5 bases each). Looked up from germline, CDR1 is MGHRA and CDR2 is YSYEKL. The CDR3 totals 15 residues. V shed 3 bases and J shed 2 bases, with 14 bases lying between them. The CDR3 loop reads CASSQTAGTTYEQYF. In nucleotides, the CDR3 is TGCGCCAGCAGCCAGACAGCCGGGACCACCTACGAGCAGTACTTC.

This clonotype was seen repeatedly, ten times or more. The genes are TRBV7-3 and TRBJ1-6; D gene ambiguous. The CDR3 covers 18 residues. Germline V gene lookup returns CDR1 SGHTA and CDR2 FQGTGA. Deletions cut 0 bases from V and 5 bases from J, with 17 bases between. The CDR3 loop reads CASSLTLRAGWDNSPLHF. The CDR3 nucleotides read TGTGCCAGCAGCTTAACGTTAAGGGCAGGCTGGGATAATTCACCCCTCCACTTT.

The chain uses TRBV11-2 and TRBJ2-1; D may be TRBD1 (6 bases). This CDR3 contains 19 residues. Between the trimmed V and J ends, which lost 3 bases and 0 bases, there was a span of 21 bases. Germline-derived CDR1 and CDR2 are SGHAT and FQNNGV. CDR3 in DNA: TGTGCCAGCAGCTTCTACTTAAAAATGACAGGCAGCTCCTACAATGAGCAGTTCTTC. Encoded protein: CASSFYLKMTGSSYNEQFF.

There are a few counts of this clonotype. The CDR3 loop reads CASSLVQGANYGYTF. CDR3 DNA sequence: TGCGCCAGCAGCTTGGTCCAGGGAGCTAACTATGGCTACACCTTC. J is TRBJ1-2 and V is TRBV5-1; D might be TRBD1 (5 bases). Trimming cost V 0 bases and J 0 bases, with 9 bases left between them. CDR3 length: 15 amino acids. Germline CDR1 is SGHRS and CDR2 is YFSETQ.

This clonotype was detected many times. The V and J genes are TRBV6-2 or TRBV6-3 and TRBJ1-1, with TRBD1 identical over 9 bases. This CDR3 spans 13 amino acids. Looked up from germline, CDR1 is MNHEY and CDR2 is SVGEGT. The ends lost 6 bases at V and 4 bases at J; junction bases unmatched: 3. The CDR3 reads CASRGTGSTEAFF. CDR3 DNA: TGTGCCAGCAGAGGGACAGGGAGCACTGAAGCTTTCTTT.

The chain joins TRBV6-1 to TRBJ2-7, with D possibly being TRBD2 (6 bases). The CDR3 length is 13 residues. CDR1 and CDR2 from the germline V gene are MNHNS and SASEGT. Trimming pared 6 bases from V and 6 bases from J, leaving 15 bases between. The CDR3 loop reads CASSRDWTSEQYF. The CDR3 nucleotides read TGTGCCAGCAGCCGGGACTGGACCTCCGAGCAGTACTTC.

There are a few counts of this clonotype. The V and J genes are TRBV6-6 and TRBJ1-5, with TRBD1 as a possible D gene (5 bases). Looked up from germline, CDR1 is MNHNY and CDR2 is SVGAGI (reference sequence). The CDR3 is made up of 13 amino acids. V was cut by 6 bases and J by 5 bases, with 11 bases left in between. CDR3: CASRRDGYQPQHF. The CDR3 DNA is TGTGCCAGCAGACGGGACGGATATCAGCCCCAGCATTTT.

This clonotype came up a few times. The V and J genes are TRBV4-3 and TRBJ2-1; no firm D call. Between the trimmed V and J ends, which lost 1 base and 0 bases, there was a span of 7 bases. From germline, CDR1 is LGHNA and CDR2 YSLEER. The CDR3 length is 15 residues. CDR3 region: CASSQGVGSYNEQFF. CDR3 nucleotides: TGCGCCAGCAGCCAAGGTGTCGGCTCCTACAATGAGCAGTTCTTC.

DNA for the CDR3: TGCAGTGCCTACCCGGGACTAGCGGCCCGTTCTTCACAGAATACGCAGTATTTT. This translates into CSAYPGLAARSSQNTQYF. The chain carries TRBV20-1 and TRBJ2-3; 11 nucleotides line up with TRBD2. Germline V gene data show CDR1 as DFQATT and CDR2 as SNEGSKA (reference sequence). The CDR3 covers 18 residues. The junction had 21 bases not matched to a gene; V was cut back by 6 bases and J by 7 bases.

This clonotype was observed a single time. The rearrangement joins TRBV20-1 to TRBJ2-4; TRBD1 or TRBD2 may be the D gene (6 bases each). Germline V CDR1 and CDR2: DFQATT, SNEGSKA (reference sequence). The CDR3 totals 13 residues. With 6 bases removed from V and 3 bases from J, the gap between germline ends came to 12 bases. The chain's CDR3 is CSAREGGKNIQYF. In DNA, the CDR3 is TGCAGTGCCCGAGAGGGGGGCAAAAACATTCAGTACTTC.

The V and J genes are TRBV12-3 or TRBV12-4 and TRBJ2-5; 10 nucleotides agree with TRBD1. J lost 12 bases, V lost 3 bases, and 7 bases had no gene match. The CDR3 covers 13 residues. The CDR3 protein is CASSLSLGQGKYF. The DNA for the CDR3 is TGTGCCAGCAGTTTGTCTTTGGGACAGGGGAAGTACTTC.

This clonotype showed up many times. The gene calls are TRBV15 and TRBJ1-5; D uncertain. V lost 5 bases and J 2 bases, leaving 19 bases between the germline ends. The CDR3 loop spans 17 amino acids. The V gene's germline CDR1 is LNHNV and CDR2 YYDKDF (reference sequence). Written as DNA, the CDR3 is TGTGCCACCAGCGGGCTCCAACTTGGTGTCGGCAATCAGCCCCAGCATTTT. Translated: CATSGLQLGVGNQPQHF.

This sequence joins TRBV6-5 and TRBJ1-6; 7 nucleotides agree with TRBD1. CDR1 MNHEY and CDR2 SVGAGI come from the germline V gene. The CDR3 loop spans 16 amino acids. V was clipped by 3 bases and J by 3 bases; unmatched bases: 5. The CDR3 protein is CASSYITGDYNSPLHF. The CDR3 nucleotides read TGTGCCAGCAGTTATATAACAGGGGACTATAATTCACCCCTCCACTTT.

V and J are TRBV24-1 and TRBJ2-7; D remains ambiguous. Germline CDR1 and CDR2: KGHDR and SFDVKD. V lost 0 bases to trimming and J lost 3 bases, with 5 bases between them. This CDR3 has 13 amino acids. The CDR3 nucleotides are TGTGCCACCAGTGATTTGAACGGCTACGAGCAGTACTTC. This encodes CATSDLNGYEQYF.

Comment on this clonotype: The junction departs from germline at one end; a sequencing error may be responsible. The CDR3 DNA is TGTGTCAGCAGTGACTTGCTAGCGGGGATGAATGAGCAGTTCTTC. This codes for CVSSDLLAGMNEQFF. V is TRBV2 and J is TRBJ2-1, with 9 nucleotides matching TRBD2. The germline V gene encodes CDR1 SNHLY and CDR2 FYNNEI. The CDR3 is 15 amino acids.

The V and J genes are TRBV5-1 and TRBJ1-2; weak D call: TRBD1 (5 bases). The CDR3 is 14 amino acids. Deletions cut 4 bases from V and 1 base from J, with 11 bases between. CDR1 is SGHRS, CDR2 YFSETQ, per germline. The CDR3 DNA reads as TGCGCCAGCAGCCGGACGGGGGATAACTATGGCTACACCTTC. Translated, it gives CASSRTGDNYGYTF.

CDR3 sequence reads: CASYDQAGSPLHF. The DNA of the CDR3 is TGTGCCAGCTACGACCAGGCGGGTTCACCCCTCCACTTT. V gene TRBV6-1 combines with J gene TRBJ1-6; D remains unclear. The germline gives CDR1 MNHNS, CDR2 SASEGT. Trimming shortened V by 8 bases and J by 9 bases, and 14 bases separated the two germline ends. CDR3 size: 13 residues.

The V gene is TRBV24-1, the J gene TRBJ2-1; 12 bases line up with TRBD2. The CDR3 runs 17 residues. V trimming: 3 bases; J trimming: 6 bases; junction bases outside the gene matches: 8. Germline V gene sequence: CDR1 KGHDR, CDR2 SFDVKD. The CDR3 bases are TGTGCCACCAGTGATGCTAGCGGGGGGGCGAATTTCAATGAGCAGTTCTTC. Protein: CATSDASGGANFNEQFF.

The chain uses TRBV5-1 and TRBJ2-2; 8 bases are a match to TRBD1. Per germline, CDR1 SGHRS and CDR2 YFSETQ. With V trimmed by 5 bases and J by 3 bases, 9 bases remained unmatched. CDR3 size: 16 residues. The CDR3 reads CASSLDDRGYTGELFF. The CDR3 DNA reads TGCGCCAGCAGTCTTGATGACAGGGGCTACACCGGGGAGCTGTTTTTT. The whole variable domain, filled in from reference TRBV5-1 and TRBJ2-2, reads KAGVTQTPRYLIKTRGQQVTLSCSPISGHRSVSWYQQTPGQGLQFLFEYFSETQRNKGNFPGRFSGRQFSNSRSEMNVSTLELGDSALYLCASSLDDRGYTGELFFGEGSRLTVL.

This chain connects TRBV20-1 to TRBJ2-7; 9 nucleotides agree with TRBD1. The junction had 7 bases not matched to a gene; V was cut back by 6 bases and J by 1 base. There are 14 residues in the CDR3. Germline CDR1 DFQATT, CDR2 SNEGSKA (reference sequence). CDR3 protein: CSAQQGAGSYEQYF. For the CDR3, the DNA is TGCAGTGCCCAACAGGGGGCAGGTTCCTACGAGCAGTACTTC.

This clonotype was picked up a small number of times. This chain joins TRBV6-5 and TRBJ1-5, with 8 bases fitting TRBD1. V shed 0 bases, J shed 0 bases, and the junction held 7 bases outside the gene matches. Germline loops: CDR1 MNHEY, CDR2 SVGAGI. The CDR3 is 18 amino acids. The CDR3 DNA sequence: TGTGCCAGCAGTTACTCGGGCAGGGGGCTATATAGCAATCAGCCCCAGCATTTT. This codes for CASSYSGRGLYSNQPQHF.

A few counts support this clonotype. The rearrangement joins TRBV12-3 or TRBV12-4 to TRBJ2-1, with D hard to call. The length of the CDR3 is 14 residues. The V gene lost 6 bases and the J gene lost 0 bases, with 9 bases spanning the gap. The CDR3 sequence: CASRNRRSYNEQFF. The CDR3 region has the DNA TGTGCCAGCAGGAACAGACGCTCCTACAATGAGCAGTTCTTC.

This clonotype came up a few times. This chain connects TRBV6-1 to TRBJ1-2; D is uncertain. This CDR3 spans 15 amino acids. The V end lost 6 bases, the J end lost 6 bases, and 20 bases lay between the germline ends. Per germline, CDR1 MNHNS and CDR2 SASEGT. The CDR3 sequence: CASSPAGQVLDGYTF. CDR3 DNA: TGTGCCAGCAGCCCCGCCGGGCAGGTTTTGGATGGCTACACCTTC.

This rearrangement joins TRBV9 to TRBJ1-1; tentative D call: TRBD1 (6 bases). Germline lookup yields CDR1 SGDLS and CDR2 YYNGEE. The CDR3 spans 15 residues. Trimming took 0 bases from V and 0 from J, leaving 9 bases between them. The CDR3 is CASSVEGGVNTEAFF. The DNA for the CDR3 is TGTGCCAGCAGCGTAGAGGGGGGCGTGAACACTGAAGCTTTCTTT.

The chain carries TRBV18 and TRBJ1-4, with 7 bases matching TRBD1. Unmatched junction bases numbered 4, after V lost 3 bases and J lost 0 bases. Germline V gives CDR1 KGHSH, CDR2 LQKENI. The CDR3 consists of 16 residues. CDR3 coding DNA: TGTGCCAGCTCACCCCGGGACAGAGCAACTAATGAAAAACTGTTTTTT. It yields the protein CASSPRDRATNEKLFF.

This sequence joins TRBV20-1 and TRBJ1-2; D remains ambiguous. This CDR3 region has 13 residues. Per the germline V gene, CDR1 is DFQATT and CDR2 is SNEGSKA (reference sequence). V was pared by 4 bases and J by 3 bases, with 12 bases between. The CDR3 sequence is CSANRRGYYGYTF. The CDR3 nucleotides are TGCAGTGCTAACCGGAGAGGTTACTATGGCTACACCTTC.

This clonotype was counted at least ten times. The rearrangement links TRBV7-6 to TRBJ1-5; D call uncertain. V was cut by 0 bases and J by 6 bases, with 15 bases left in between. Germline values: CDR1 SGHVS, CDR2 FNYEAQ. The CDR3 spans 16 residues. The DNA for the CDR3 is TGTGCCAGCAGCTTAGCAGGGAATCGTGGGTCTCAGCCCCAGCATTTT. Protein: CASSLAGNRGSQPQHF.

This clonotype was observed a handful of times. The chain combines TRBV7-8 with TRBJ1-2; 8 bases match TRBD1. The trim removed 6 bases at V and 4 bases at J, leaving 10 bases unmatched. Looked up from germline, CDR1 is SGHVS and CDR2 is FQNEAQ. CDR3 length equals 15 residues. This CDR3 reads CASSQIQGAAYGYTF. The CDR3, as DNA: TGTGCCAGCAGTCAGATTCAGGGGGCGGCCTATGGCTACACCTTC.